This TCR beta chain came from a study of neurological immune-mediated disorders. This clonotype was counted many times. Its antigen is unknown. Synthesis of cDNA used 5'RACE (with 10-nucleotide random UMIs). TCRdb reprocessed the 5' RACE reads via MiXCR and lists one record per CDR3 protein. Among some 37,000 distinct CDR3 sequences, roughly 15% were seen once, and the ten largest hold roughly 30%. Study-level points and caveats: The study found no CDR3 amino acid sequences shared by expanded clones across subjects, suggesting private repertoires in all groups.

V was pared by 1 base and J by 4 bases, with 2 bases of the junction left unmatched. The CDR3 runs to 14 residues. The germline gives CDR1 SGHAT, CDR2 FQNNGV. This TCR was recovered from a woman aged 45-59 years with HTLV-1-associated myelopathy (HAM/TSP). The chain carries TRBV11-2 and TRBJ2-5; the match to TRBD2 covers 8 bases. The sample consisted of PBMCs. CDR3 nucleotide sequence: TGTGCCAGCAGCTTAGGAGCGGGGGCAGAGACCCAGTACTTC. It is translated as CASSLGAGAETQYF. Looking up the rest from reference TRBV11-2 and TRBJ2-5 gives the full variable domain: EAGVAQSPRYKIIEKRQSVAFWCNPISGHATLYWYQQILGQGPKLLIQFQNNGVVDDSQLPKDRFSAERLKGVDSTLKIQPAKLEDSAVYLCASSLGAGAETQYFGPGTRLLVL.